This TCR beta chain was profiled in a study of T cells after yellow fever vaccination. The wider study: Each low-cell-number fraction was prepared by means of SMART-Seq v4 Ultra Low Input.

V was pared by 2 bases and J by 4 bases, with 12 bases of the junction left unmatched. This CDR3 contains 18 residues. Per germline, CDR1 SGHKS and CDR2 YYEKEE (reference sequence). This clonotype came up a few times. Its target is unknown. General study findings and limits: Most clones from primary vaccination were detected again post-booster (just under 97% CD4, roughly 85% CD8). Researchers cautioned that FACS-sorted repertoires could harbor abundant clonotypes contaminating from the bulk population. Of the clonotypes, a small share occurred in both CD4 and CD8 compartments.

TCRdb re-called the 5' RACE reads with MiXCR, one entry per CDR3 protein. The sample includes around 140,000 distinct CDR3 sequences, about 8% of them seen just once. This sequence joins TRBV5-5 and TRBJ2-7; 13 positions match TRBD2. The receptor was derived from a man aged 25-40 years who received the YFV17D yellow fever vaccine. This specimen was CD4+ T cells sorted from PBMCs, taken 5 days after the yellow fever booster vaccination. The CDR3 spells CASSFAGGLAGPPYEQYF. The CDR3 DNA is TGTGCCAGCAGCTTTGCTGGGGGACTAGCGGGACCTCCGTACGAGCAGTACTTC.